This T cell receptor beta chain was sequenced during a study of T-cell memory formation after mild COVID-19. Constant-segment primers were used for 5'RACE, and the resulting TCR alpha and TCR beta cDNA libraries carried sample barcodes and UMIs. TCRdb called the 5' RACE reads again in MiXCR, with one record for every CDR3 protein. The repertoire holds hundreds of thousands of distinct CDR3 sequences, with roughly a fifth as singletons. Germline V gene data show CDR1 as ENHRY and CDR2 as SYGVKD. This CDR3 is 12 amino acids long. The J segment lost 4 bases and the V segment lost 7 bases, leaving 2 bases of the junction unmatched. Overall study findings and caveats: For contracting clones, CD4+ ones sat mainly in CM and EM, CD8+ in EMRA. Cross-reactive memory seemingly joined, as some responding clones were found in pre-infection memory. Nothing confirmed that second-wave clones peaking on day 37 were specific for SARS-CoV-2.

This clonotype was observed a few times. Antigen unknown. This TCR derives from an adult woman who had mild COVID-19 (a few samples of this study predate the infection). Cell type and time point are not known. The sample was PBMCs or a T cell subset sorted from them (not recorded which). This chain links TRBV10-3 with TRBJ2-5; TRBD2 matches 8 bases. The chain's CDR3 is CAINGGAETQYF. The CDR3 nucleotides read TGTGCCATCAACGGGGGGGCAGAGACCCAGTACTTC.